The rows below give T cell receptor beta chains drawn from one sample of a study of Graves' ophthalmopathy and Graves' hyperthyroidism. Using its own MiXCR run on the multiplex PCR reads, TCRdb lists one record per CDR3 protein. The sample holds over a million distinct CDR3 sequences, roughly two fifths seen once. The specimen sequenced was peripheral blood or thyroid tissue (not recorded which). These receptors originate from an adult man with Graves' hyperthyroidism. Each CDR3 is given without its conserved first and last residue. The order of the fields is V gene, J gene, CDR3 protein.

v_call: TRBV20-1; j_call: TRBJ2-7; cdr3_aa: SATGRGLYEQY
v_call: TRBV29-1; j_call: TRBJ1-2; cdr3_aa: SVDRQGDYGYT
v_call: TRBV15; j_call: TRBJ2-5; cdr3_aa: ATSRDQSGRWRETQY
v_call: TRBV2; j_call: TRBJ1-1; cdr3_aa: ASSEPGIGAEAF
v_call: TRBV7-9; j_call: TRBJ1-6; cdr3_aa: ASSLRDNSPLH
v_call: TRBV11-1; j_call: TRBJ1-4; cdr3_aa: ASSPGGPEKLF
v_call: TRBV29-1; j_call: TRBJ1-4; cdr3_aa: SVGTGVEKLF
v_call: TRBV20-1; j_call: TRBJ1-2; cdr3_aa: SAARHRDSGPGYT
v_call: TRBV5-1; j_call: TRBJ1-1; cdr3_aa: ASSLARGWDRNTEAF
v_call: TRBV20-1; j_call: TRBJ2-5; cdr3_aa: SATADRGETQY
v_call: TRBV7-9; j_call: TRBJ1-5; cdr3_aa: ASSVTTGVAQPQH
v_call: TRBV29-1; j_call: TRBJ2-3; cdr3_aa: SVEKPGSNTQY
v_call: TRBV2; j_call: TRBJ2-5; cdr3_aa: ASQDRDEETQY